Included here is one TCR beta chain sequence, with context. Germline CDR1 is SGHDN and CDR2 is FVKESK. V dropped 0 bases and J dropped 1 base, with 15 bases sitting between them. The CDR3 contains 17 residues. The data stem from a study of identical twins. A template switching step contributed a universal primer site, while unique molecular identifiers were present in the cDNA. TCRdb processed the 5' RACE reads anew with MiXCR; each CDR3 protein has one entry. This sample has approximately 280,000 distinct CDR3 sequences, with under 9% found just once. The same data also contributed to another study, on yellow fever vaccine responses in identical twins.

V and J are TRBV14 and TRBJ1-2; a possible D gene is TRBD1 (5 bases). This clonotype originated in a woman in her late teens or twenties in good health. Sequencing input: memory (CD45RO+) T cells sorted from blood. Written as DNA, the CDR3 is TGTGCCAGCAGCCAAGATGGTGCGGGACCGAGTAACTATGGCTACACCTTC. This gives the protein CASSQDGAGPSNYGYTF.